The next 20 T cell receptor beta chains were all read from a single sample in a study of blood T cell repertoires in COVID-19. Assay: immunoSEQ multiplex PCR; the TCRdb copy retains only in-frame clones and omits some. The table lists 250,000 to 300,000 clones, approximately 80% of them singletons, with 2.5% to 3% in the top ten. Source material: peripheral blood. The receptor set was obtained from a woman in her fifties or sixties with active or convalescent COVID-19.

The genes are TRBV28 and TRBJ1-3; D is unresolved. V lost 6 bases and J lost 0, with 15 bases in between. This CDR3 is 16 amino acids long. Germline loops: CDR1 MDHEN, CDR2 SYDVKM. CDR3 nucleotides: TGTGCCAGCAGCCCCAGACTGTCCACCTCTGGAAACACCATATATTTT. Translating gives CASSPRLSTSGNTIYF.

The V and J genes are TRBV12-3 or TRBV12-4 and TRBJ2-1; D might be TRBD2 (5 bases). The CDR3 contains 13 residues. The V gene lost 2 bases and the J gene lost 7 bases, with 9 bases spanning the gap. CDR3 loop: CASSLRRANEQFF. The CDR3 DNA reads as TGTGCCAGCAGTTTAAGGCGGGCAAATGAGCAGTTCTTC.

The rearrangement joins TRBV29-1 to TRBJ1-2; no clear D gene. This CDR3 spans 8 amino acids. V shed 8 bases and J shed 8 bases, with 6 bases lying between them. From germline, CDR1 is SQVTM and CDR2 ANQGSEA. CDR3 loop: CSPGGYTF. The CDR3 nucleotides read TGCAGCCCTGGCGGCTACACCTTC. Full variable domain (remainder filled in from reference TRBV29-1 and TRBJ1-2): SAVISQKPSRDICQRGTSLTIQCQVDSQVTMMFWYRQQPGQSLTLIATANQGSEATYESGFVIDKFPISRPNLTFSTLTVSNMSPEDSSIYLCSPGGYTFGSGTRLTVV.

This chain uses TRBV2 with TRBJ2-7; a possible D gene is TRBD2 (7 bases). V was shortened by 1 base and J by 3 bases, with 19 bases between the two germline ends. Germline CDR1 SNHLY, CDR2 FYNNEI. The CDR3 covers 17 residues. The CDR3 loop reads CASSEGAWGGAGYEQYF. CDR3 sequence (DNA): TGTGCCAGCAGTGAAGGGGCATGGGGGGGCGCGGGCTACGAGCAGTACTTC. The entire variable domain, with the rest obtained from reference TRBV2 and TRBJ2-7, is as follows: EPEVTQTPSHQVTQMGQEVILRCVPISNHLYFYWYRQILGQKVEFLVSFYNNEISEKSEIFDDQFSVERPDGSNFTLKIRSTKLEDSAMYFCASSEGAWGGAGYEQYFGPGTRLTVT.

This chain connects TRBV13 to TRBJ2-3; 9 nucleotides agree with TRBD2. V lost 5 bases and J lost 2; bases outside the gene matches: 11. This CDR3 has 17 amino acids. CDR1 PRHDT and CDR2 FYEKMQ come from the germline V gene (reference sequence). The CDR3 sequence is CASSTLAGAENTDTQYF. The CDR3 DNA follows: TGTGCCAGCAGCACCTTAGCGGGGGCGGAAAACACAGATACGCAGTATTTT.

This sequence joins TRBV28 and TRBJ1-5; 7 bases are shared with TRBD1. The CDR3 has 16 residues. V was pared by 8 bases and J by 1 base, with 11 bases of the junction left unmatched. Germline V gives CDR1 MDHEN, CDR2 SYDVKM. CDR3 residues: CASGTVIWISNQPQHF. In DNA, the CDR3 is TGTGCCAGCGGGACAGTTATCTGGATAAGCAATCAGCCCCAGCATTTT.

This clone was found many times. CDR3 residues: CASSMVTANQPQHF. The DNA for the CDR3 is TGTGCCAGTAGTATGGTGACAGCGAATCAGCCCCAGCATTTT. This rearrangement joins TRBV19 to TRBJ1-5; a possible D gene is TRBD1 (5 bases). V lost 3 bases and J lost 4, with 10 bases in between. CDR1 is LNHDA and CDR2 is SQIVND in the germline V gene (reference sequence). The CDR3 is 14 amino acids.

The chain couples TRBV2 to TRBJ1-2; TRBD1 matches 8 bases. The CDR3 sequence is 15 residues long. Per germline, CDR1 SNHLY and CDR2 FYNNEI. The V gene end was trimmed by 2 bases and the J gene end by 8 bases; junction bases not matched to a gene: 10. The chain's CDR3 is CASSERIAGGGGYTF. The CDR3 nucleotides are TGTGCCAGCAGTGAACGGATCGCAGGGGGCGGAGGCTACACCTTC.

V is TRBV5-4 and J is TRBJ2-7; possible D gene TRBD1, 6 bases. This CDR3 is built from 13 residues. Trimming stripped 3 bases from V and 3 bases from J, with 10 bases between. Germline lookup yields CDR1 SGHNT and CDR2 YYREEE (reference sequence). CDR3 nucleotides: TGTGCCAGCAGCTCCGACAGGAACTACGAGCAGTACTTC. This gives the protein CASSSDRNYEQYF.

This chain connects TRBV6-5 to TRBJ1-1; 9 bases are a match to TRBD1. Germline V gene data show CDR1 as MNHEY and CDR2 as SVGAGI. The trim removed 6 bases at V and 6 bases at J, leaving 2 bases unmatched. CDR3 length: 12 residues. This CDR3 is CASRRTGAEAFF. The CDR3 DNA reads TGTGCCAGCAGGCGGACAGGGGCTGAAGCTTTCTTT.

The CDR3 coding sequence is TGTGCCACCAGTGATTCCCCCCCCGGGGATGAGCAGTTCTTC. This codes for CATSDSPPGDEQFF. V usage is TRBV24-1 and J usage is TRBJ2-1; weak D call: TRBD2 (5 bases). V was shortened by 2 bases and J by 8 bases, with 12 bases between the two germline ends. CDR1 is KGHDR, CDR2 SFDVKD, per germline. CDR3 size: 14 residues.

This clone occurred a few times. This chain joins TRBV6-2 or TRBV6-3 and TRBJ2-1; 11 nucleotides agree with TRBD2. V lost 5 bases to trimming and J lost 10 bases; unmatched junction nucleotides: 7. The CDR3 length is 14 residues. Per germline, CDR1 MNHEY and CDR2 SVGEGT. This CDR3 reads CASSNSGGAREQFF. Here the CDR3 DNA reads TGTGCCAGCAGTAATAGCGGGGGGGCCCGGGAGCAGTTCTTC.

The CDR3 coding sequence is TGTGCCTGGAGTGTAGGCGGGGGGGCCGGGGAGACCCAGTACTTC. Protein product: CAWSVGGGAGETQYF. The chain links TRBV30 to TRBJ2-5; 9 nucleotides agree with TRBD2. Germline V gene data show CDR1 as GTSNPN and CDR2 as SVGIG (reference sequence). After removal of 0 bases from V and 5 bases from J, the junction contained 7 bases not matched to a gene. CDR3 length: 15 amino acids.

The chain uses TRBV7-8 and TRBJ2-2; 7 bases fit TRBD2. CDR3 length: 15 residues. Germline CDR1 is SGHVS and CDR2 is FQNEAQ. J lost 7 bases, V lost 2 bases, and 7 bases had no gene match. This CDR3 reads CASSLRLADIGELFF. CDR3 DNA: TGTGCCAGCAGCTTAAGGCTAGCGGATATCGGGGAGCTGTTTTTT. Full variable domain (rest looked up from reference TRBV7-8 and TRBJ2-2): GAGVSQSPRYKVAKRGQDVALRCDPISGHVSLFWYQQALGQGPEFLTYFQNEAQLDKSGLPSDRFFAERPEGSVSTLKIQRTQQEDSAVYLCASSLRLADIGELFFGEGSRLTVL.

This chain connects TRBV4-1 to TRBJ2-7; 9 bases fit TRBD1. After removal of 6 bases from V and 4 bases from J, the junction contained 10 bases not matched to a gene. CDR1 MGHRA and CDR2 YSYEKL come from the germline V gene. The CDR3 is 15 residues long. This CDR3 is CASSHGQGQGYEQYF. As DNA, the CDR3 is TGCGCCAGCAGTCACGGACAGGGGCAGGGTTACGAGCAGTACTTC.

This chain joins TRBV7-2 and TRBJ1-4; the D is unclear. This CDR3 region has 18 residues. V gave up 1 base and J gave up 0 bases, with 15 bases separating them. CDR1 and CDR2 (germline): SGHTA, FQGNSA. CDR3 DNA sequence: TGTGCCAGCAGCTTAGTGGCGGTTGAGTTTGCAACTAATGAAAAACTGTTTTTT. As protein: CASSLVAVEFATNEKLFF.

This clone has just a few counts. V gene TRBV6-2 or TRBV6-3 combines with J gene TRBJ2-1; a weak D match, TRBD2 (6 bases). In germline, CDR1 is MNHEY, CDR2 SVGEGT. Trimming took 4 bases from V and 5 from J, leaving 15 bases between them. The CDR3 consists of 15 residues. The CDR3 nucleotides are TGTGCCAGCAGTTCCTTGGCGGGGCCCAACAATGAGCAGTTCTTC. Amino acid sequence: CASSSLAGPNNEQFF.

This chain links TRBV5-1 with TRBJ2-3; 12 nucleotides align to TRBD2. Trimming removed 6 bases from V and 6 bases from J; junction bases left unmatched: 11. This CDR3 comprises 16 residues. The germline gives CDR1 SGHRS, CDR2 YFSETQ. The CDR3 loop reads CASNPVLAGGGDTQYF. The CDR3 region has the DNA TGCGCCAGCAACCCGGTACTAGCGGGGGGTGGGGATACGCAGTATTTT. The full variable domain, its missing parts supplied by reference TRBV5-1 and TRBJ2-3, is KAGVTQTPRYLIKTRGQQVTLSCSPISGHRSVSWYQQTPGQGLQFLFEYFSETQRNKGNFPGRFSGRQFSNSRSEMNVSTLELGDSALYLCASNPVLAGGGDTQYFGPGTRLTVL.

The table lists this clone with a count of one. CDR3 region: CASSQVRTSGGTNEQFF. The CDR3 bases are TGTGCCAGCAGCCAAGTTAGGACTAGCGGGGGGACGAATGAGCAGTTCTTC. The rearrangement links TRBV4-2 to TRBJ2-1, with TRBD2 identical over 14 bases. J lost 7 bases, V lost 1 base, and 6 bases had no gene match. CDR1 and CDR2 (germline): LGHNA, YNFKEQ. CDR3 length: 17 residues.

The chain employs TRBV5-1 and TRBJ1-2; D remains unclear. Trimming stripped 0 bases from V and 1 base from J, with 7 bases between. The germline gives CDR1 SGHRS, CDR2 YFSETQ. CDR3 length: 14 residues. The CDR3 here is CASSLDRLNYGYTF. The CDR3 DNA reads as TGCGCCAGCAGCTTGGATCGACTTAACTATGGCTACACCTTC. The complete variable domain, with remaining parts taken from reference TRBV5-1 and TRBJ1-2, reads KAGVTQTPRYLIKTRGQQVTLSCSPISGHRSVSWYQQTPGQGLQFLFEYFSETQRNKGNFPGRFSGRQFSNSRSEMNVSTLELGDSALYLCASSLDRLNYGYTFGSGTRLTVV.